This T cell receptor (beta chain) is from a study of blood T cell repertoires in COVID-19. On the study more broadly: Acute and convalescent COVID-19 samples came from the United States, Italy and Spain. In each case, the material was cDNA or gDNA derived from T cells, B-cell-depleted T cells, or PBMCs.

In the original workflow: Reference gene primers were amplified, and this amplification served to estimate nucleated cell counts. Clones were sequenced by immunoSEQ multiplex PCR, and TCRdb holds only the in-frame ones, with some missing. The V and J calls and clone size are taken from that table; D and trimming were inferred from the DNA. The sample shows some 180,000 clones, 86% of them seen only once. The CDR3 totals 16 residues. V dropped 3 bases and J dropped 0; count of bases not matched to a gene: 5. Germline CDR1 reads KGHSH; CDR2 reads LQKENI. The sample consisted of peripheral blood. This sequence was found in a man between 65 and 80 years old with active or convalescent COVID-19. This chain links TRBV18 with TRBJ1-3, with 7 positions matching TRBD1. CDR3 DNA sequence: TGTGCCAGCTCACCGCCGGGACAGAACTCTGGAAACACCATATATTTT. Encoded protein: CASSPPGQNSGNTIYF.